This record looks at one T cell receptor (beta chain) sequence and its context. The antigen is not known. The sample comes from a study of cytomegalovirus exposure and HLA in healthy donors. The study ran its PCR with 60 Vbeta and 13 Jbeta primers. Assay used: immunoSEQ multiplex PCR; TCRdb lists only in-frame clones, some missing. The data contain around 40,000 clones, around 73% of them singletons. General study findings and limits: TCR beta chains associated with HLA were, in a later analysis, more clonally expanded than equally common others. Earlier findings revealed that most TCR beta V segments proved productive either about 87% or about 30% of the time. In a later analysis, a missense DCLRE1C variant was linked to TCR beta V- and J-gene trimming. For most subjects, TCR beta sequences were reported to predict HLA-A and HLA-B alleles with accuracy.

V shed 4 bases and J 2 bases; nucleotides not matched to a gene: 14. The germline V gene encodes CDR1 LGHNA and CDR2 YNFKEQ. The CDR3 sequence is 17 residues long. This TCR came from a woman under 40 in good health and CMV-seronegative. This chain uses TRBV4-2 with TRBJ2-7, with TRBD2 matching 7 bases. Sequences were obtained from PBMCs. CDR3 in amino acids: CASSRGSGTTITYEQYF. CDR3 sequence (DNA): TGTGCCAGCAGCCGAGGGAGCGGGACTACGATAACCTACGAGCAGTACTTC.